One sample yielded the 7 T cell receptor beta chains listed below, sequenced in a study of cytomegalovirus exposure and HLA in healthy donors. Measured with immunoSEQ multiplex PCR; TCRdb has only the in-frame clones, and not every one. This table has about 160,000 clones, under 95% appearing once. The sample was PBMCs. Receptors were obtained from a young woman in good health and CMV-seropositive.

This clone showed up just once. The chain has TRBV5-6 and TRBJ1-5; D not certain. The CDR3 extends over 14 amino acids. V lost 5 bases, J lost 7 bases, and 16 bases lay in between. Germline V lookup: CDR1 SGHDT, CDR2 YYEEEE. CDR3 sequence (DNA): TGTGCCAGCAGTCAGCGGGCGGGTGTACAGCCCCAGCATTTT. Protein: CASSQRAGVQPQHF.

This clone was recorded only once. V and J are TRBV9 and TRBJ2-3; 13 bases map to TRBD2. The CDR3 has 16 amino acids. The germline V gene encodes CDR1 SGDLS and CDR2 YYNGEE. The ends lost 3 bases at V and 3 bases at J; junction bases unmatched: 4. Written as DNA, the CDR3 is TGTGCCAGCAGCGCGAGACTAGCGGGGGGTACAGATACGCAGTATTTT. The encoded protein is CASSARLAGGTDTQYF. The full variable domain, completed using reference TRBV9 and TRBJ2-3, is DSGVTQTPKHLITATGQRVTLRCSPRSGDLSVYWYQQSLDQGLQFLIQYYNGEERAKGNILERFSAQQFPDLHSELNLSSLELGDSALYFCASSARLAGGTDTQYFGPGTRLTVL.

This clone has just one count. The CDR3 reads CASRPPTGGTEAFF. CDR3 bases: TGTGCCAGCAGGCCCCCAACAGGGGGGACTGAAGCTTTCTTT. The V call is TRBV6-7, the J call TRBJ1-1, with 8 nucleotides matching TRBD1. TRBV6-7 is filed as an ORF, its function uncertain. The CDR3 sequence is 14 residues long. V shed 6 bases, J shed 5 bases, and the junction held 8 bases outside the gene matches.

The chain is built from TRBV6-5 and TRBJ1-1; 8 bases map to TRBD1. The ends lost 6 bases at V and 4 bases at J; junction bases unmatched: 10. Germline loops: CDR1 MNHEY, CDR2 SVGAGI. The CDR3 has 15 amino acids. CDR3: CASRSIGQGPTEAFF. The CDR3 DNA is TGTGCCAGCAGATCCATTGGACAGGGACCCACTGAAGCTTTCTTT.

CDR3 residues: CASSPLFQGGGETQYF. The CDR3 nucleotides are TGTGCCAGCTCACCACTCTTTCAGGGAGGAGGAGAGACCCAGTACTTC. The rearrangement uses TRBV18 and TRBJ2-5; D may be TRBD2 (6 bases). V dropped 1 base and J dropped 4 bases, with 16 bases sitting between them. This CDR3 is 16 amino acids long. Germline CDR1 KGHSH, CDR2 LQKENI.

V and J are TRBV4-1 and TRBJ2-5; maybe TRBD2 (7 bases). Germline loops: CDR1 MGHRA, CDR2 YSYEKL. Trimming took 4 bases from V and 3 from J, leaving 18 bases between them. CDR3 length equals 16 residues. Here the CDR3 DNA reads TGCGCCAGCAGCCGAGCTTGGGGGGGGGCGGAAGAGACCCAGTACTTC. Its translation: CASSRAWGGAEETQYF.

Note on this clone: A junction boundary mismatches the germline segment, possibly from a read error. This chain uses TRBV6-4 with TRBJ2-1, with 8 positions matching TRBD1. CDR1 is MRHNA, CDR2 SNTAGT, per germline. This CDR3 is built from 15 residues. CDR3 nucleotide sequence: TGTGCCAGCAGCGACTCAGGGGGCGAGGGGAATGAGCAGTTCTTC. It translates to CASSDSGGEGNEQFF.